A single sample is the source of the 14 T cell receptor beta chains below, sequenced in a study of Graves' ophthalmopathy and Graves' hyperthyroidism. Amplified material comprised TCR beta CDR3 regions derived from RNA transcripts. Investigators did first-round RT-PCR with HTBI primers, then second-round multiplex PCR. TCRdb used MiXCR to reprocess the multiplex PCR reads, holding one entry per CDR3 protein. The sample lists 200,000 to 300,000 distinct CDR3 sequences, about 47% occurring once. Sequenced: peripheral blood. These receptors originate from an adult man with Graves' ophthalmopathy.

In this sample, this clonotype turned up a few times. The chain employs TRBV20-1 and TRBJ2-5; tentative D call: TRBD2 (5 bases). Trimming left V 0 bases short and J 5 bases short, with 25 bases between. CDR3 length equals 18 residues. CDR1 DFQATT and CDR2 SNEGSKA come from the germline V gene (reference sequence). The CDR3: CSARDGLARQTLLETQYF. In DNA form, the CDR3 reads TGCAGTGCTAGAGATGGGCTAGCCCGACAAACTTTATTGGAGACCCAGTACTTC.

This chain connects TRBV20-1 to TRBJ1-4, with D maybe TRBD1 (5 bases). The CDR3 runs 13 residues. CDR1 and CDR2 (germline): DFQATT, SNEGSKA (reference sequence). V was pared by 7 bases and J by 0 bases, with 9 bases between. As DNA, the CDR3 is TGCAGTGGGGGGGATGCAACTAATGAAAAACTGTTTTTT. Encoded protein: CSGGDATNEKLFF.

The V call is TRBV24-1, the J call TRBJ2-5; tentative D call: TRBD1 (6 bases). Germline CDR1 and CDR2: KGHDR and SFDVKD. V lost 6 bases and J 5 bases, leaving 18 bases between the germline ends. CDR3 length: 15 residues. The chain's CDR3 is CATSNAGGFRETQYF. The CDR3 region has the DNA TGTGCCACCAGTAATGCTGGGGGCTTCCGGGAGACCCAGTACTTC.

This CDR3 is CATKRRAGDHYEQYF. CDR3 bases: TGTGCCACAAAAAGGAGGGCAGGGGACCACTACGAGCAGTACTTC. V gene TRBV5-4 combines with J gene TRBJ2-7, with D possibly called TRBD1 or TRBD2 (6 bases each). CDR3 length: 15 residues. Per the germline V gene, CDR1 is SGHNT and CDR2 is YYREEE (reference sequence). V was cut by 9 bases and J by 3 bases, with 22 bases left in between.

V usage is TRBV7-6 and J usage is TRBJ2-1; TRBD1 matches at 12 bases. V was clipped by 5 bases and J by 10 bases; unmatched bases: 6. Per germline, CDR1 SGHVS and CDR2 FNYEAQ. This CDR3 has 14 amino acids. In DNA, the CDR3 is TGTGCCAGCAGCGAGGGACAGGGGGCGCACGAGCAGTTCTTC. Protein product: CASSEGQGAHEQFF.

At least ten counts were recorded for this clonotype. This chain links TRBV14 with TRBJ1-6; no clear D gene. Germline loops: CDR1 SGHDN, CDR2 FVKESK. There are 11 residues in the CDR3. V gave up 4 bases and J gave up 11 bases, with 6 bases separating them. This chain's CDR3 is CASSRPPPLHF. CDR3 DNA: TGTGCCAGCAGCCGCCCCCCACCCCTCCACTTT.

The chain recombines TRBV5-1 with TRBJ1-1, with D perhaps matching TRBD1 (5 bases). CDR1 and CDR2 from the germline V gene are SGHRS and YFSETQ. The V end was cut by 0 bases, the J end by 2 bases, with 8 bases between. The CDR3 extends over 14 amino acids. CDR3 residues: CASSLDQGNTEAFF. Here the CDR3 DNA reads TGCGCCAGCAGCTTGGATCAGGGCAACACTGAAGCTTTCTTT.

The V gene is TRBV20-1, the J gene TRBJ1-2, with 9 bases matching TRBD1. CDR3 length: 16 amino acids. From germline, CDR1 is DFQATT and CDR2 SNEGSKA (reference sequence). Losses at the gene ends were 5 bases for V and 4 bases for J; bases not matched to a gene: 14. The CDR3 nucleotides are TGCAGTGCTTCCACTTCCGGACAGGGGCGAGGCTATGGCTACACCTTC. As protein: CSASTSGQGRGYGYTF.

The table lists this clonotype with a few counts. V is TRBV15 and J is TRBJ1-4; 9 positions match TRBD1. Trimming took 7 bases from V and 7 from J; bases not matched to a gene: 7. The CDR3 extends over 14 amino acids. The germline gives CDR1 LNHNV, CDR2 YYDKDF (reference sequence). The CDR3 loop reads CATNRGLLGEKLFF. CDR3 sequence (DNA): TGTGCCACCAACAGGGGGCTATTGGGTGAAAAACTGTTTTTT.

Only a few counts were recorded for this clonotype. The chain couples TRBV4-1 to TRBJ2-7, with a tentative D call TRBD1 (5 bases). V was shortened by 1 base and J by 5 bases, with 15 bases between the two germline ends. The germline V gene has CDR1 MGHRA and CDR2 YSYEKL. This CDR3 contains 15 residues. CDR3 nucleotide sequence: TGCGCCAGCAGCCAAGGGTGGGCAGGGCTCAACGAGCAGTACTTC. It is translated as CASSQGWAGLNEQYF.

The chain recombines TRBV20-1 with TRBJ2-5; TRBD1 or TRBD2 may be the D gene (6 bases each). The V and J ends lost 2 bases and 3 bases respectively, with 19 bases between them. The CDR3 has 16 residues. Germline CDR1 DFQATT, CDR2 SNEGSKA (reference sequence). The CDR3 DNA follows: TGCAGTGCTAGATATGGAGGTGGGGGGCGAAAAGAGACCCAGTACTTC. Translation gives CSARYGGGGRKETQYF.

V is TRBV7-9 and J is TRBJ1-2; TRBD1 is a possible D gene (5 bases). Germline V gene sequence: CDR1 SEHNR, CDR2 FQNEAQ (reference sequence). Trimming left V 1 base short and J 8 bases short, with 11 bases between. CDR3 length: 13 residues. The CDR3, as DNA: TGTGCCAGCAGCTTAGTAGGGGCGCGGGGCTACACCTTC. Translating it yields CASSLVGARGYTF.

The chain employs TRBV20-1 and TRBJ2-2; D is uncertain. Germline assignment: CDR1 DFQATT and CDR2 SNEGSKA (reference sequence). The CDR3 contains 12 residues. V lost 1 base and J 3 bases, leaving 3 bases between the germline ends. The CDR3 loop reads CSARAYTGELFF. CDR3 DNA sequence: TGCAGTGCTAGAGCCTACACCGGGGAGCTGTTTTTT.

The V call is TRBV6-6, the J call TRBJ1-1; 9 bases agree with TRBD1. This CDR3 is built from 14 residues. Trimming removed 6 bases from V and 1 base from J; junction bases left unmatched: 3. Germline V gene data show CDR1 as MNHNY and CDR2 as SVGAGI (reference sequence). The DNA of the CDR3 is TGTGCCAGCAGCTTGACAGGGGGGAACACTGAAGCTTTCTTT. Translating gives CASSLTGGNTEAFF.